This is a list of T cell receptor beta chains from one sample in a study of cytomegalovirus exposure and HLA in healthy donors. Clones were read by immunoSEQ multiplex PCR, and TCRdb kept only the in-frame ones, dropping some. This table has hundreds of thousands of clones, almost 80% appearing once. Material: PBMCs. These receptors came from a man aged 18 to 29 in good health and CMV-seronegative. CDR3s include the opening cysteine and the closing phenylalanine or tryptophan. Each record gives: CDR3 DNA, CDR3 protein, clone size, V gene, D gene, J gene. D genes are given only for firm matches. The size field is filled for only some rows; it gives once, few, many or a size class.

CDR3 DNA: TGTGCCAGCAGTAAAAGCTCGACAGGCGGACAGTTCTTC; CDR3 protein: CASSKSSTGGQFF; clone size: -; V gene: TRBV6-5; D gene: -; J gene: TRBJ2-1
CDR3 DNA: TGTGCCAGCAGCTTGTCCGGGACAGGGGTCGGGAAGACCCAGTACTTC; CDR3 protein: CASSLSGTGVGKTQYF; clone size: -; V gene: TRBV7-2; D gene: TRBD1; J gene: TRBJ2-5
CDR3 DNA: TGTGCCAGCAGTTTAAAAGGGACTTGGGAGACCCAGTACTTC; CDR3 protein: CASSLKGTWETQYF; clone size: -; V gene: TRBV28; D gene: -; J gene: TRBJ2-5
CDR3 DNA: TGTGCCAGCAAAGTCGGACAGAACACCGGGGAGCTGTTTTTT; CDR3 protein: CASKVGQNTGELFF; clone size: once; V gene: TRBV6-5; D gene: -; J gene: TRBJ2-2
CDR3 DNA: TGTGCCAGCAGCTTGTGGGACAGGAAAAACTACGAGCAGTACTTC; CDR3 protein: CASSLWDRKNYEQYF; clone size: once; V gene: TRBV7-2; D gene: TRBD1; J gene: TRBJ2-7
CDR3 DNA: TGTGCCAGCGGCAGGTTCGACCAAGAGACCCAGTACTTC; CDR3 protein: CASGRFDQETQYF; clone size: -; V gene: TRBV7-2; D gene: -; J gene: TRBJ2-5
CDR3 DNA: TGTGCCAGCAGAAAAACTACCTACGAGCAGTACTTC; CDR3 protein: CASRKTTYEQYF; clone size: -; V gene: TRBV28; D gene: -; J gene: TRBJ2-7
CDR3 DNA: TGTGCCAGCAGCCCAGGGGGGTTGGATGGCTACACCTTC; CDR3 protein: CASSPGGLDGYTF; clone size: once; V gene: TRBV7-9; D gene: TRBD1; J gene: TRBJ1-2
CDR3 DNA: TGTGCCAGCAACCCAGGGGGCAAGGGCAATGAGCAGTTCTTC; CDR3 protein: CASNPGGKGNEQFF; clone size: few; V gene: TRBV9; D gene: TRBD1; J gene: TRBJ2-1
CDR3 DNA: TGTGCTAGTGCCGGCAGGGGCCAAACTGGGGGGGACACTGAAGCTTTCTTT; CDR3 protein: CASAGRGQTGGDTEAFF; clone size: -; V gene: TRBV12-5; D gene: -; J gene: TRBJ1-1
CDR3 DNA: TGCGCCAGCAGTGACACTATGAAGCAGTCAGTCTACGAGCAGTACTTC; CDR3 protein: CASSDTMKQSVYEQYF; clone size: few; V gene: TRBV10-1; D gene: -; J gene: TRBJ2-7
CDR3 DNA: TGTGCCAGCAGCTGGACCGGAGGGTACGAGCAGTACTTC; CDR3 protein: CASSWTGGYEQYF; clone size: -; V gene: TRBV5-5; D gene: -; J gene: TRBJ2-7
CDR3 DNA: TGTGCCTTTGAGACAGGGAATCAGCCCCAGCATTTT; CDR3 protein: CAFETGNQPQHF; clone size: -; V gene: TRBV30; D gene: TRBD1; J gene: TRBJ1-5
CDR3 DNA: TGTGCCAGCAGCACCCGGCAGGGGAATGAAAAACTGTTTTTT; CDR3 protein: CASSTRQGNEKLFF; clone size: -; V gene: TRBV28; D gene: -; J gene: TRBJ1-4
CDR3 DNA: TGTGCCAGCAGTGATCGGGGCGGGGGAACAGATACGCAGTATTTT; CDR3 protein: CASSDRGGGTDTQYF; clone size: -; V gene: TRBV2; D gene: TRBD2; J gene: TRBJ2-3
CDR3 DNA: TGTGCCAGCAGCTTGGGGGGGACCCGCTACGAGCAGTACTTC; CDR3 protein: CASSLGGTRYEQYF; clone size: -; V gene: TRBV11-1; D gene: TRBD2; J gene: TRBJ2-7
CDR3 DNA: TGCGCCAGCAGCTTGGTACCAGGGACACAAGAGACCCAGTACTTC; CDR3 protein: CASSLVPGTQETQYF; clone size: few; V gene: TRBV5-1; D gene: -; J gene: TRBJ2-5
CDR3 DNA: TGTGCCTGGAGGTTACAGGGGACTAACTATGGCTACACCTTC; CDR3 protein: CAWRLQGTNYGYTF; clone size: -; V gene: TRBV30; D gene: TRBD1; J gene: TRBJ1-2
CDR3 DNA: TGTGCCAGCAGCCCCGGACAGGGGGTTGGCTACACCTTC; CDR3 protein: CASSPGQGVGYTF; clone size: -; V gene: TRBV5-4; D gene: TRBD1; J gene: TRBJ1-2
CDR3 DNA: TGTGCCAGCAGTTACCTGGAGGGAACTGAAGCTTTCTTT; CDR3 protein: CASSYLEGTEAFF; clone size: -; V gene: TRBV6-5; D gene: -; J gene: TRBJ1-1
CDR3 DNA: TGTGCCACCAGCAGAGAGAAGGGGAATAGGAACACTGAAGCTTTCTTT; CDR3 protein: CATSREKGNRNTEAFF; clone size: -; V gene: TRBV15; D gene: -; J gene: TRBJ1-1
CDR3 DNA: TGTGCCAGCAGTGGATCCCTGCGTGATACGCAGTATTTT; CDR3 protein: CASSGSLRDTQYF; clone size: -; V gene: TRBV6-1; D gene: -; J gene: TRBJ2-3
CDR3 DNA: TGTGCCAGCACCGGGTTTTTATCTGATGAGCAGTTCTTC; CDR3 protein: CASTGFLSDEQFF; clone size: -; V gene: TRBV6-6; D gene: -; J gene: TRBJ2-1
CDR3 DNA: TGTGCTAGTGGTTTGGTACGAGTAGCGGAAAACTACAATGAGCAGTTCTTC; CDR3 protein: CASGLVRVAENYNEQFF; clone size: -; V gene: TRBV12-5; D gene: -; J gene: TRBJ2-1
CDR3 DNA: TGTGCCATCAGTGAGTCGAGGGGACACCTCACAGATACGCAGTATTTT; CDR3 protein: CAISESRGHLTDTQYF; clone size: once; V gene: TRBV10-3; D gene: -; J gene: TRBJ2-3
CDR3 DNA: TGTGCCAGCAGTGTAGTGACAGCGGGGGCCAACGTCCTGACTTTC; CDR3 protein: CASSVVTAGANVLTF; clone size: -; V gene: TRBV2; D gene: -; J gene: TRBJ2-6
CDR3 DNA: TGCAGCGTTGTTATGAGTGGTGAAGCTTTCTTT; CDR3 protein: CSVVMSGEAFF; clone size: -; V gene: TRBV29-1; D gene: -; J gene: TRBJ1-1
CDR3 DNA: TGTGCCAGCAGATCTTATAGTTACACTGAAGCTTTCTTT; CDR3 protein: CASRSYSYTEAFF; clone size: once; V gene: TRBV6-5; D gene: -; J gene: TRBJ1-1
CDR3 DNA: TGTGCCAGCAGCGCCTACACAGGGGGCATCTACGAGCAGTACTTC; CDR3 protein: CASSAYTGGIYEQYF; clone size: -; V gene: TRBV9; D gene: TRBD1; J gene: TRBJ2-7
CDR3 DNA: TGCGCCAGCAGCCTGACTCCCACACGTGGAGAGACCCAGTACTTC; CDR3 protein: CASSLTPTRGETQYF; clone size: -; V gene: TRBV5-1; D gene: -; J gene: TRBJ2-5
CDR3 DNA: TGTGCCAGCAGCTTAGCAGCAGGGGGGAATGAAAAACTGTTTTTT; CDR3 protein: CASSLAAGGNEKLFF; clone size: -; V gene: TRBV7-2; D gene: TRBD1; J gene: TRBJ1-4
CDR3 DNA: TGTGCCAGCAGTACCTCGGGACTAGCGGAGATAAATGAGCAGTTCTTC; CDR3 protein: CASSTSGLAEINEQFF; clone size: -; V gene: TRBV28; D gene: TRBD2; J gene: TRBJ2-1
CDR3 DNA: TGTGCCAGCAGCTTGGCGGGGGAAGGAAACACCGGGGAGCTGTTTTTT; CDR3 protein: CASSLAGEGNTGELFF; clone size: -; V gene: TRBV5-8; D gene: -; J gene: TRBJ2-2
CDR3 DNA: TGTGCCAGCAGTGAAGCCCAGGGGGCCAACTATGGCTACACCTTC; CDR3 protein: CASSEAQGANYGYTF; clone size: -; V gene: TRBV6-1; D gene: TRBD1; J gene: TRBJ1-2
CDR3 DNA: TGTGCCAGCAGCGTCCGGGACAGGGCCTACAATGAGCAGTTCTTC; CDR3 protein: CASSVRDRAYNEQFF; clone size: -; V gene: TRBV5-6; D gene: TRBD1; J gene: TRBJ2-1
CDR3 DNA: TGTGCCACCAGGTACAGGGGGATGAACACTGAAGCTTTCTTT; CDR3 protein: CATRYRGMNTEAFF; clone size: -; V gene: TRBV19; D gene: TRBD1; J gene: TRBJ1-1
CDR3 DNA: TGTGCCAGCAGCGTAGTTCCAGCGTCTAACTATGGCTACACCTTC; CDR3 protein: CASSVVPASNYGYTF; clone size: -; V gene: TRBV9; D gene: -; J gene: TRBJ1-2
CDR3 DNA: TGCGCCAGCAGCCAAGATACTAGCGGGAGGTACAATGAGCAGTTCTTC; CDR3 protein: CASSQDTSGRYNEQFF; clone size: few; V gene: TRBV4-3; D gene: TRBD2; J gene: TRBJ2-1
CDR3 DNA: TGTGCCAGCGGCCTATCGGACAGGGATGAAAAACTGTTTTTT; CDR3 protein: CASGLSDRDEKLFF; clone size: once; V gene: TRBV6-5; D gene: TRBD1; J gene: TRBJ1-4
CDR3 DNA: TGTGCTAGTGGTTTACCCGACCGGGACTATAAGCCAGATACGCAGTATTTT; CDR3 protein: CASGLPDRDYKPDTQYF; clone size: -; V gene: TRBV12-5; D gene: TRBD2; J gene: TRBJ2-3
CDR3 DNA: TGTGCCAGCTGCTTGGTGGACAGCACCTACGAGCAGTACTTC; CDR3 protein: CASCLVDSTYEQYF; clone size: -; V gene: TRBV28; D gene: -; J gene: TRBJ2-7
CDR3 DNA: TGTGCCAGCAGTACGGACAGAAATCAGCCCCAGCATTTT; CDR3 protein: CASSTDRNQPQHF; clone size: -; V gene: TRBV28; D gene: -; J gene: TRBJ1-5
CDR3 DNA: TGCGCCAGCAGCGAAACTAGGACTGGGGCCAACGTCCTGACTTTC; CDR3 protein: CASSETRTGANVLTF; clone size: -; V gene: TRBV5-1; D gene: -; J gene: TRBJ2-6
CDR3 DNA: TGTGCCAGCAGCCCCGGGACAGCTAAAGAGACCCAGTACTTC; CDR3 protein: CASSPGTAKETQYF; clone size: once; V gene: TRBV5-8; D gene: TRBD1; J gene: TRBJ2-5
CDR3 DNA: TGTGCCAGCAGATCGGGACTAGCGGGAGTGCGACAGCAGTTCTTC; CDR3 protein: CASRSGLAGVRQQFF; clone size: few; V gene: TRBV7-2; D gene: TRBD2; J gene: TRBJ2-1
CDR3 DNA: TGTGCCAGCAGCTTAGGTGATCGGGGTCGGGAGCAGTACTTC; CDR3 protein: CASSLGDRGREQYF; clone size: -; V gene: TRBV7-9; D gene: -; J gene: TRBJ2-7
CDR3 DNA: TGCGCCAGCAGCCAAGCAATAGCGGCTAGCACAGATACGCAGTATTTT; CDR3 protein: CASSQAIAASTDTQYF; clone size: -; V gene: TRBV4-1; D gene: -; J gene: TRBJ2-3
CDR3 DNA: TGTGCCAGCAGCTCGGGGGATTCACCCCTCCACTTT; CDR3 protein: CASSSGDSPLHF; clone size: -; V gene: TRBV7-9; D gene: -; J gene: TRBJ1-6
CDR3 DNA: TGTGCCAGCAGCTTAAGTCAGGGTTCACAAGAGACCCAGTACTTC; CDR3 protein: CASSLSQGSQETQYF; clone size: -; V gene: TRBV7-3; D gene: -; J gene: TRBJ2-5
CDR3 DNA: TGTGCCAGCAGTTTGCGAGCGTCGACAGGGTGGAGCCAAGAGACCCAGTACTTC; CDR3 protein: CASSLRASTGWSQETQYF; clone size: -; V gene: TRBV28; D gene: TRBD1; J gene: TRBJ2-5
CDR3 DNA: TGTGCCAGCAGCAGAACCGGGACAGTTTACAATGAGCAGTTCTTC; CDR3 protein: CASSRTGTVYNEQFF; clone size: -; V gene: TRBV7-9; D gene: TRBD1; J gene: TRBJ2-1
CDR3 DNA: TGTGCCAGCAGTGGAGCGGGGCTGGGGACCCAGTACTTC; CDR3 protein: CASSGAGLGTQYF; clone size: -; V gene: TRBV2; D gene: TRBD2; J gene: TRBJ2-5
CDR3 DNA: TGTGCCAGCAGCCGAGGCTACCACGAGCAGTACTTC; CDR3 protein: CASSRGYHEQYF; clone size: once; V gene: TRBV11-2; D gene: -; J gene: TRBJ2-7
CDR3 DNA: TGCAGCGTTGTAGCAGCAAATACGCAGTATTTT; CDR3 protein: CSVVAANTQYF; clone size: -; V gene: TRBV29-1; D gene: -; J gene: TRBJ2-3
CDR3 DNA: TGTGCCAGCAGCTTAGGGGGCCAAGAGACCCAGTACTTC; CDR3 protein: CASSLGGQETQYF; clone size: -; V gene: TRBV5-5; D gene: -; J gene: TRBJ2-5
CDR3 DNA: TGCAGCGTTGAGGTCAGGGGGCAAGAGACCCAGTACTTC; CDR3 protein: CSVEVRGQETQYF; clone size: -; V gene: TRBV29-1; D gene: TRBD1; J gene: TRBJ2-5
CDR3 DNA: TGTGCCAGCACTTACAGCCTAGCGGGTAATTCACCCCTCCACTTT; CDR3 protein: CASTYSLAGNSPLHF; clone size: -; V gene: TRBV6-5; D gene: -; J gene: TRBJ1-6
CDR3 DNA: TGTGCCAGCAGTTTAGCGGGACCCCAGTACGAGCAGTACTTC; CDR3 protein: CASSLAGPQYEQYF; clone size: -; V gene: TRBV27; D gene: -; J gene: TRBJ2-7
CDR3 DNA: TGTGCCAGCAGTACGGGACAGGGGGCTCGCTACACCTTC; CDR3 protein: CASSTGQGARYTF; clone size: -; V gene: TRBV28; D gene: TRBD1; J gene: TRBJ1-2